This TCR beta chain was sequenced during a study of blood T cell repertoires in COVID-19. Study details: T cells, B-cell-depleted T cells, or PBMCs provided the cDNA or gDNA that served as material.

This CDR3 is 15 amino acids long. The ends were cut back, 4 bases at V and 3 bases at J, with 13 bases in the middle. Germline CDR1 reads LGHDT; CDR2 reads YNNKEL (reference sequence). The table came from immunoSEQ multiplex PCR; TCRdb's copy has only in-frame clones and leaves some out. The sample includes approximately 170,000 clones, approximately 86% of them seen just once. The source is a woman of 80 years or more in a cohort sampled during active or convalescent COVID-19. Material for sequencing was peripheral blood. This chain links TRBV3-1 (or the pseudogene TRBV3-2) with TRBJ2-1, with TRBD2 as a possible D gene (7 bases). CDR3 nucleotide sequence: TGTGCCAGCAGCCCGCGGGGGCTGGGCTACAATGAGCAGTTCTTC. Its protein product is CASSPRGLGYNEQFF.